In its sample, the clone carrying this T cell receptor beta chain was seen a few times. Its antigen is currently unknown. The entry originates in a study of blood T cells in healthy people across ages. Study-wide results and limits: For the donors, CMV status was unknown and possibly confounded expanded clonotype changes. Per-million-T-cell TCR beta diversity fell roughly linearly with age.

Losses at the gene ends were 6 bases for V and 2 bases for J; bases not matched to a gene: 5. This CDR3 region has 13 residues. Germline V lookup: CDR1 SQVTM, CDR2 ANQGSEA. With a J-beta primer mix and a sample-barcoded 5' primer, a second PCR ran about 6 to 11 cycles. Every sample returned 2.5 million or more CDR3-containing paired-end reads. TCRdb processed the 5' RACE reads anew with MiXCR; each CDR3 protein has one entry. The table has about a million distinct CDR3 sequences, about 51% seen once. Donors were healthy Caucasian individuals from Russia aged about 6 to 95. Sequencing used blood. The V gene is TRBV29-1, the J gene TRBJ2-3; the match to TRBD2 covers 7 bases. This TCR derives from a woman aged 55-75 years in good health. DNA of the CDR3: TGCAGCGTGGACGGGACTAACACAGATACGCAGTATTTT. Its translation: CSVDGTNTDTQYF.